What follows are 25 T cell receptor beta chains derived from one specimen sequenced in a study of beta chain features in type 1 diabetes (dated by TCRdb to the late 2010s). On the study overall, not on this receptor specifically: A moderate but significant shortening of TCRB CDR3 length was observed in type 1 diabetes patients in all four CD4+ subsets.

Their recognized antigens are unknown. The library was prepared using the immunoSEQ multiplex PCR assay. The High Capacity cDNA Reverse Transcription Kit was used to reverse transcribe all of the isolated RNA, meaning that expressed TCRB transcripts were what got sequenced. TCRdb provides this immuneACCESS table in a form limited to in-frame rearrangements. Some clones are lacking; in checked studies, under half of them reflect an unresolved V gene, and why the rest are absent is not known. The sample table shows about 710,000 clones, and 11% to 15% are seen once. The top ten hold 0.03% to 0.045% of the sample. Sequencing was done on a sample of naive CD4+ T cells from blood. The meaning of the sample's cell subset or site label: true naive CD4+ T cells. These receptor sequences come from a young man with type 1 diabetes.

This chain links TRBV30 with TRBJ1-1; tentative D call: TRBD1 (6 bases). This CDR3 has 14 residues. V was cut by 5 bases and J by 3 bases, with 16 bases left in between. Germline V gene lookup returns CDR1 GTSNPN and CDR2 SVGIG (reference sequence). The CDR3 spells CAWPTGQKDTEAFF. CDR3 sequence (DNA): TGTGCCTGGCCCACGGGACAAAAGGACACTGAAGCTTTCTTT.

The chain employs TRBV25-1 and TRBJ1-2; D not certain. Trimming cost V 2 bases and J 4 bases, with 17 bases left between them. CDR3 length equals 16 residues. The germline gives CDR1 MGHDK, CDR2 SYGVNS. The CDR3 DNA sequence: TGTGCCAGCAGTGAAACCAGGTCCAGCTCTTTCTATGGCTACACCTTC. Encoded protein: CASSETRSSSFYGYTF.

V gene TRBV4-3 combines with J gene TRBJ1-3; D is ambiguous. CDR1 and CDR2 (germline): LGHNA, YSLEER. The CDR3 is made up of 14 amino acids. Trimming left V 1 base short and J 1 base short, with 5 bases between. Written as DNA, the CDR3 is TGCGCCAGCAGCCAAGTAAGATCTGGAAACACCATATATTTT. Amino acids: CASSQVRSGNTIYF.

V and J are TRBV30 and TRBJ1-4; the D gene is possibly TRBD1 (5 bases). V gave up 7 bases and J gave up 2 bases, with 14 bases separating them. The length of the CDR3 is 14 residues. Germline assignment: CDR1 GTSNPN and CDR2 SVGIG (reference sequence). The CDR3 is CASQVLSTNEKLFF. CDR3 in DNA: TGTGCCTCACAGGTTCTGAGCACTAATGAAAAACTGTTTTTT.

In nucleotides, the CDR3 is TGTGCCAGCAGTCCATACAGGGGAGAAGCTTACAATGAGCAGTTCTTC. Protein sequence: CASSPYRGEAYNEQFF. This sequence joins TRBV27 and TRBJ2-1, with TRBD1 matching 7 bases. The CDR3 contains 16 residues. With 5 bases clipped from V and 4 bases from J, the junction kept 11 bases outside the gene matches. Germline loops: CDR1 MNHEY, CDR2 SMNVEV (reference sequence).

V gene TRBV27 combines with J gene TRBJ1-2; 10 bases fit TRBD1. CDR1 is MNHEY, CDR2 SMNVEV, per germline (reference sequence). The trim removed 5 bases at V and 2 bases at J, leaving 11 bases unmatched. The CDR3 totals 17 residues. CDR3 bases: TGTGCCAGCAGTCCACGGACAGGGGGATCAGGGAACTATGGCTACACCTTC. Its protein is CASSPRTGGSGNYGYTF.

J is TRBJ2-3 and V is TRBV27; no firm D call. The CDR3 has 14 amino acids. V was clipped by 4 bases and J by 0 bases, with 8 bases between them. Germline CDR1 reads MNHEY; CDR2 reads SMNVEV (reference sequence). The CDR3 DNA reads TGTGCCAGCAGTTCCCGAACTAGCACAGATACGCAGTATTTT. The encoded protein is CASSSRTSTDTQYF.

The J gene is TRBJ2-1, the V gene TRBV30; D gene ambiguous. V shed 3 bases and J shed 7 bases, with 4 bases lying between them. Germline assignment: CDR1 GTSNPN and CDR2 SVGIG (reference sequence). The CDR3 covers 10 residues. This chain's CDR3 is CAWRRNEQFF. CDR3 DNA sequence: TGTGCCTGGAGACGTAATGAGCAGTTCTTC.

V is TRBV7-3 and J is TRBJ2-7; D is unclear. Germline V gene data show CDR1 as SGHTA and CDR2 as FQGTGA. The CDR3 covers 13 residues. V was trimmed by 4 bases and J by 5 bases, leaving 12 bases between them. In DNA form, the CDR3 reads TGTGCCAGCAGCTCCCAATTGTTGGACGAGCAGTACTTC. Translating gives CASSSQLLDEQYF.

V is TRBV30 and J is TRBJ2-7; 9 nucleotides match TRBD2. Trimming took 0 bases from V and 2 from J; bases not matched to a gene: 8. Germline CDR1 is GTSNPN and CDR2 is SVGIG (reference sequence). The CDR3 has 16 amino acids. The CDR3 coding sequence is TGTGCCTGGAGTGTATGGGGTCTAGCGGGGACCTACGAGCAGTACTTC. It is translated as CAWSVWGLAGTYEQYF. The whole variable domain, filled in from reference TRBV30 and TRBJ2-7, reads SQTIHQWPATLVQPVGSPLSLECTVEGTSNPNLYWYRQAAGRGLQLLFYSVGIGQISSEVPQNLSASRPQDRQFILSSKKLLLSDSGFYLCAWSVWGLAGTYEQYFGPGTRLTVT.

This clone has just a few counts. This chain links TRBV12-5 with TRBJ2-5; unclear D gene. Germline V gene sequence: CDR1 LGHNT, CDR2 FRNRAP. The V and J ends lost 1 base and 2 bases respectively, with 5 bases between them. The CDR3 totals 13 residues. The CDR3 DNA reads TGTGCTAGTGGTTTGGGTCTACAAGAGACCCAGTACTTC. The encoded protein is CASGLGLQETQYF.

This clone was observed a few times. The J gene is TRBJ2-7, the V gene TRBV9, with a possible D match to TRBD1 (6 bases). This CDR3 is built from 14 residues. The germline CDR1 and CDR2 sequences are SGDLS and YYNGEE. Trimming removed 4 bases at V and 2 bases at J, with 13 bases between. Here the CDR3 reads CASSPAGVAYEQYF. Here the CDR3 DNA reads TGTGCCAGCAGCCCGGCAGGGGTGGCCTACGAGCAGTACTTC.

The J gene is TRBJ2-1, the V gene TRBV7-2; the D gene is possibly TRBD2 (6 bases). The germline V gene has CDR1 SGHTA and CDR2 FQGNSA. CDR3 length equals 14 residues. The V gene lost 8 bases and the J gene lost 7 bases, with 18 bases spanning the gap. CDR3 amino acids: CASRYQGLWNEQFF. DNA for the CDR3: TGTGCCAGCCGTTACCAGGGACTTTGGAATGAGCAGTTCTTC.

The chain couples TRBV11-2 to TRBJ1-1; no reliable D call. Germline CDR1 is SGHAT and CDR2 is FQNNGV. The CDR3 has 15 amino acids. Trimming cost V 3 bases and J 0 bases, with 11 bases left between them. Written as DNA, the CDR3 is TGTGCCAGCAGCTTCTCAGCTTACATGAACACTGAAGCTTTCTTT. It encodes CASSFSAYMNTEAFF.

This clone has just a few counts. The CDR3 reads CASSTTRGTGKSTDTQYF. The CDR3 DNA reads TGTGCCAGCAGCACCACCCGGGGGACAGGGAAAAGCACAGATACGCAGTATTTT. This rearrangement joins TRBV9 to TRBJ2-3; TRBD1 aligns across 9 bases. The CDR3 loop spans 18 amino acids. Trimming cost V 4 bases and J 0 bases; bases outside gene matches: 12. The germline V gene has CDR1 SGDLS and CDR2 YYNGEE.

The chain joins TRBV30 to TRBJ2-5, with D uncertain. Trimming removed 1 base at V and 1 base at J, with 7 bases between. This CDR3 has 13 amino acids. In germline, CDR1 is GTSNPN, CDR2 SVGIG (reference sequence). The CDR3 reads CAWSAGIQETQYF. Written as DNA, the CDR3 is TGTGCCTGGAGTGCAGGAATCCAAGAGACCCAGTACTTC.

This clone was picked up a small number of times. The genes are TRBV7-9 and TRBJ1-5; D gene unclear. The ends were cut back, 5 bases at V and 5 bases at J, with 10 bases in the middle. The CDR3 extends over 13 amino acids. Per the germline V gene, CDR1 is SEHNR and CDR2 is FQNEAQ (reference sequence). The CDR3 nucleotides read TGTGCCAGCAGCGCGACGACGGATCAGCCCCAGCATTTT. It encodes CASSATTDQPQHF.

V usage is TRBV19 and J usage is TRBJ2-1, with 8 bases aligning to TRBD2. J was trimmed by 2 bases and V by 3 bases; bases with no gene match: 3. CDR1 and CDR2 from the germline V gene are LNHDA and SQIVND (reference sequence). The CDR3 is 15 residues long. The CDR3 region is CASSIAGGPYNEQFF. In nucleotides, the CDR3 is TGTGCCAGTAGTATTGCGGGAGGTCCCTACAATGAGCAGTTCTTC.

This chain links TRBV6-5 with TRBJ1-1; tentative D call: TRBD1 (5 bases). Germline V CDR1 and CDR2: MNHEY, SVGAGI. The ends were cut back, 6 bases at V and 10 bases at J, with 21 bases in the middle. CDR3 length equals 14 residues. The CDR3 protein is CASSLPPGRGGAFF. Here the CDR3 DNA reads TGTGCCAGCAGCCTCCCCCCCGGCCGGGGGGGAGCTTTCTTT.

V is TRBV4-3 and J is TRBJ1-6, with D uncertain. The germline V gene encodes CDR1 LGHNA and CDR2 YSLEER. V was pared by 1 base and J by 10 bases, with 20 bases between. The CDR3 contains 17 residues. As DNA, the CDR3 is TGCGCCAGCAGCCAAGTCGCAACAGACCGATTTAAGTCACCCCTCCACTTT. This sequence encodes CASSQVATDRFKSPLHF.

The chain has TRBV19 and TRBJ1-1, with D tentatively TRBD1 (5 bases). CDR1 is LNHDA, CDR2 SQIVND, per germline (reference sequence). The length of the CDR3 is 16 residues. V shed 4 bases and J shed 2 bases, with 17 bases lying between them. The CDR3 region is CASSTRGSPINTEAFF. CDR3 nucleotides: TGTGCCAGTAGTACCCGGGGCTCACCGATCAACACTGAAGCTTTCTTT.

The rearrangement joins TRBV9 to TRBJ2-7, with 9 bases lining up with TRBD1. The CDR3 length is 15 residues. V was clipped by 0 bases and J by 4 bases; unmatched bases: 5. Germline V gives CDR1 SGDLS, CDR2 YYNGEE. CDR3 DNA: TGTGCCAGCAGCGTAGAGGGGACAGGGCTATACGAGCAGTACTTC. Translating gives CASSVEGTGLYEQYF.

This clone was found a few times. The chain joins TRBV2 to TRBJ1-2; 12 bases line up with TRBD1. There are 17 residues in the CDR3. Germline V gene data show CDR1 as SNHLY and CDR2 as FYNNEI. Trimming cost V 4 bases and J 4 bases; bases outside gene matches: 10. The CDR3 loop reads CASSVRDRGQSSYGYTF. CDR3 DNA: TGTGCCAGCAGTGTACGGGACAGGGGGCAATCTAGCTATGGCTACACCTTC.

V and J are TRBV7-3 and TRBJ2-2; 8 positions agree with TRBD1. Germline values: CDR1 SGHTA, CDR2 FQGTGA. The CDR3 extends over 16 amino acids. Trimming cost V 5 bases and J 0 bases; bases outside gene matches: 5. As DNA, the CDR3 is TGTGCCAGCAGCCCAAAGACAGGGGCGAACACCGGGGAGCTGTTTTTT. It encodes CASSPKTGANTGELFF.

The CDR3 spells CASSPVGGRKTQYF. In DNA form, the CDR3 reads TGTGCCAGCAGTCCCGTAGGAGGAAGAAAGACCCAGTACTTC. The chain joins TRBV28 to TRBJ2-5, with D possibly matching TRBD2 (5 bases). The CDR3 consists of 14 residues. Germline CDR1 reads MDHEN; CDR2 reads SYDVKM. V lost 5 bases to trimming and J lost 6 bases, with 16 bases between them.